This TCR beta chain came from a study of blood T cell repertoires in COVID-19. On the study more broadly: Acute and convalescent COVID-19 specimens originated in the United States, Italy and Spain.

This table comes from immunoSEQ multiplex PCR, and its TCRdb copy is limited to in-frame clones, with some not included. This sample has 150,000 or so clones; about 80% occur once, and the top ten carry less than 4%. V shed 3 bases and J shed 7 bases, with 13 bases lying between them. Germline values: CDR1 MNHEY, CDR2 SMNVEV (reference sequence). This CDR3 region has 15 residues. Among Cohort 3 donors, those recovered had two negative PCRs, clearance, or symptom resolution. V is TRBV27 and J is TRBJ1-6; perhaps TRBD1 as D (6 bases). The clonotype was recovered from a woman aged 55-70 years who had recovered from COVID-19. The sequenced material came from PBMCs or T cells enriched from blood (not recorded which). The CDR3 reads CASSFGGPGNSPLHF. Here the CDR3 DNA reads TGTGCCAGCAGTTTTGGGGGCCCTGGGAATTCACCCCTCCACTTT.